This is a list of T cell receptor beta chains from one sample in a study of identical twins. TCRdb re-called the 5' RACE reads with MiXCR, one entry per CDR3 protein. Of some 440,000 distinct CDR3 sequences detected, 20% to 25% appear once; the ten largest clones hold 2.9%. The same data also went into a second study, on T cells expressing NK-cell markers.

Sequencing was carried out using CD4+ T cells sorted from blood. These receptors were collected from a young woman in good health. Both conserved end residues are part of each CDR3. A D gene is named only where the DNA matches it firmly. The listing skips clone size in some rows; elsewhere it reads once, few, many or a size class.

>TRBJ1-4|NA|TRBV6-5|NA|17
TGTGCCAGCAGTTATCGGGGGGCGTTCGGTTCTAATGAAAAACTGTTTTTT
CASSYRGAFGSNEKLFF
>TRBJ1-5|NA|TRBV12-3/TRBV12-4|NA|13
TGTGCCAGCAGTTTTGCCCGGGATCAGCCCCAGCATTTT
CASSFARDQPQHF
>TRBJ1-5|NA|TRBV6-1|NA|15
TGTGCCAGCAGTCGGCGGAACTATAGCAATCAGCCCCAGCATTTT
CASSRRNYSNQPQHF
>TRBJ2-4|NA|TRBV12-3/TRBV12-4|NA|13
TGTGCCAGCACTTCCGACGGAGGAAACATTCAGTACTTC
CASTSDGGNIQYF
>TRBJ1-1|NA|TRBV7-9|many|13
TGTGCCAGCAGATTACAGGGGAACACTGAAGCTTTCTTT
CASRLQGNTEAFF
>TRBJ2-1|NA|TRBV5-1|once|14
TGCGCCAGCAGCTTGGAGGCTGGGATGGAAGAGCAGTTCTTC
CASSLEAGMEEQFF
>TRBJ2-3|NA|TRBV6-2/TRBV6-3|few|15
TGTGCCAGCATAGCCGGTACAGGAAACACAGATACGCAGTATTTT
CASIAGTGNTDTQYF
>TRBJ2-1|TRBD2|TRBV7-8|NA|15
TGTGCCAGCAGCCTGCGGGGGTCCCCCTACAATGAGCAGTTCTTC
CASSLRGSPYNEQFF
>TRBJ2-1|NA|TRBV7-9|few|16
TGTGCCAGCAGCCGCGGGGCAGGGGCAAAAAACAATGAGCAGTTCTTC
CASSRGAGAKNNEQFF
>TRBJ2-7|TRBD2|TRBV18|NA|15
TGTGCCAGCTCGTCAGTAGCGGGGGGCTCCTACGAGCAGTACTTC
CASSSVAGGSYEQYF
>TRBJ2-6|NA|TRBV9|NA|15
TGTGCCAGCAGCGTAGAGCCTACTGGGGCCAACGTCCTGACTTTC
CASSVEPTGANVLTF
>TRBJ2-5|TRBD2|TRBV5-1|NA|11
TGCGCCAGCAAGCTAGCGGGAATGGAGTACTTC
CASKLAGMEYF
>TRBJ2-3|NA|TRBV5-1|NA|14
TGCGCCAGCAGCTGGAACACAGAGGTAGATACGCAGTATTTT
CASSWNTEVDTQYF
>TRBJ1-1|TRBD1|TRBV6-1|few|14
TGTGCCAGCAGTGCCGAGACAGGGGTAACTGAAGCTTTCTTT
CASSAETGVTEAFF
>TRBJ1-5|NA|TRBV12-3/TRBV12-4|NA|13
TGTGCCAGCAGGAACAGGGTTAATCAGCCCCAGCATTTT
CASRNRVNQPQHF
>TRBJ1-1|NA|TRBV7-8|few|13
TGTGCCAGCACCCTTCATTTGGACACTGAAGCTTTCTTT
CASTLHLDTEAFF
>TRBJ1-4|NA|TRBV5-5|NA|14
TGTGCCAGCACCGGAGTTGCAACTAATGAAAAACTGTTTTTT
CASTGVATNEKLFF
>TRBJ2-5|NA|TRBV7-2|NA|16
TGTGCCAGCAGCCCTCGGGGTAGCGGCGGTGGGGAGACCCAGTACTTC
CASSPRGSGGGETQYF
>TRBJ2-3|TRBD1|TRBV27|few|14
TGTGCCAGCACCCGGACAGGGGTGACAGATACGCAGTATTTT
CASTRTGVTDTQYF
>TRBJ2-7|NA|TRBV12-3/TRBV12-4|few|14
TGTGCCAGCAGTTTCCGGTGGGAGTCCCTTGAGCAGTACTTC
CASSFRWESLEQYF
>TRBJ1-1|TRBD1|TRBV3-1|NA|18
TGTGCCAGCAGCCAAGGATTACCGCCGGACAGGGATCGAACTGAAGCTTTCTTT
CASSQGLPPDRDRTEAFF
>TRBJ2-1|NA|TRBV9|few|15
TGTGCCAGCAGCCCCAGACCGGGACCAGAAAATGAGCAGTTCTTC
CASSPRPGPENEQFF
>TRBJ1-1|NA|TRBV5-1|few|14
TGCGCCAGCAGCTTCGAGTGGATGAACACTGAAGCTTTCTTT
CASSFEWMNTEAFF
>TRBJ2-3|NA|TRBV7-8|NA|14
TGTGCCAGCAGCTTCACGGGGTCGGGAGATACGCAGTATTTT
CASSFTGSGDTQYF
>TRBJ2-2|TRBD2|TRBV29-1|NA|16
TGCAGCGGAGCACTAGCGGGGGGGCCCGGCACCGGGGAGCTGTTTTTT
CSGALAGGPGTGELFF
>TRBJ2-5|NA|TRBV20-1|NA|14
TGCAGTGTTAGAGGGGGGAGCCGAGGAGAGACCCAGTACTTC
CSVRGGSRGETQYF
>TRBJ2-1|NA|TRBV11-2|NA|15
TGTGCCAGCAGCAGACGGACCCCCACCAACAATGAGCAGTTCTTC
CASSRRTPTNNEQFF
>TRBJ2-2|TRBD1|TRBV5-1|few|16
TGCGCCAGCAGCAGAGGCCGGGACAGGGCCAACGGGGAGCTGTTTTTT
CASSRGRDRANGELFF
>TRBJ2-3|NA|TRBV20-1|few|12
TGCAGTGCTAGAGAGTTGGCAGATACGCAGTATTTT
CSARELADTQYF
>TRBJ2-7|NA|TRBV5-5|NA|16
TGTGCCAGCAGTGCAGATGGGGGAACTCTCTCCTACGAGCAGTACTTC
CASSADGGTLSYEQYF
>TRBJ2-2|NA|TRBV11-1|few|15
TGTGCCAGCAGCCAGGGGTCCCAGAACACCGGGGAGCTGTTTTTT
CASSQGSQNTGELFF
>TRBJ2-7|TRBD2|TRBV5-1|NA|14
TGCGCCAGCAGCTTGGGGTGGACTAGACACGAGCAGTACTTC
CASSLGWTRHEQYF
>TRBJ1-1|NA|TRBV12-3/TRBV12-4|NA|13
TGTGCCAGCGGAAGAGAATCCAAACCTGAAGCTTTCTTT
CASGRESKPEAFF
>TRBJ2-3|NA|TRBV7-2|NA|15
TGTGCCAGCAGCTTAGGAGGGGGAGTCACAGATACGCAGTATTTT
CASSLGGGVTDTQYF
>TRBJ2-1|NA|TRBV9|NA|15
TGTGCCAGCAGCGTAAGTGGCGGGCCAGGAAATGAGCAGTTCTTC
CASSVSGGPGNEQFF
>TRBJ2-3|NA|TRBV15|NA|17
TGTGCCACCAGCAGAGCCTCGGGACTTACCGGCACAGATACGCAGTATTTT
CATSRASGLTGTDTQYF
>TRBJ2-3|NA|TRBV6-2/TRBV6-3|NA|14
TGTGCCAGCAGGCCTGACAGTTACACAGATACGCAGTATTTT
CASRPDSYTDTQYF
>TRBJ2-6|NA|TRBV11-3|few|15
TGTGCCAGCAGCTTAATTACATCTGGGGCCAACGTCCTGACTTTC
CASSLITSGANVLTF
>TRBJ2-1|NA|TRBV5-1|few|14
TGCGCCAGCAGCTTCGGCGACCCGTTCAATGAGCAGTTCTTC
CASSFGDPFNEQFF
>TRBJ2-7|NA|TRBV5-6|NA|13
TGTGCCAGCAGCTTGGGGAAAACCTACGAGCAGTACTTC
CASSLGKTYEQYF
>TRBJ1-1|NA|TRBV7-8|NA|14
TGTGCCAGCAGCTCCGGGACATTTTACACTGAAGCTTTCTTT
CASSSGTFYTEAFF
>TRBJ1-1|NA|TRBV5-5|many|13
TGTGCCAGCAGCCCGCAGGTGAACACTGAAGCTTTCTTT
CASSPQVNTEAFF
>TRBJ2-1|NA|TRBV7-2|NA|15
TGTGCCAGCAGCTTAAAGGCCAGCTCCTACAATGAGCAGTTCTTC
CASSLKASSYNEQFF
>TRBJ2-7|NA|TRBV7-2|NA|15
TGTGCCAGCACCACTAGCAAGGCCGGGGGTTACGAGCAGTACTTC
CASTTSKAGGYEQYF
>TRBJ1-1|NA|TRBV20-1|few|14
TGCAGTGCTCCAGCTACCAGGGTGGGAACTGAAGCTTTCTTT
CSAPATRVGTEAFF
>TRBJ2-1|TRBD1|TRBV5-5|NA|15
TGTGCCAGCAGCCCCTCCGGGACAGGGGAGTATGAGCAGTTCTTC
CASSPSGTGEYEQFF
>TRBJ2-1|NA|TRBV12-3/TRBV12-4|few|14
TGTGCCAGCAGTCCTGGGTCCTCGTGGGCTGAGCAGTTCTTC
CASSPGSSWAEQFF
>TRBJ2-7|NA|TRBV2|NA|13
TGTGCCAGCCACCCGAGGCAGGGGGGAGTTTTATTCTTC
CASHPRQGGVLFF
>TRBJ2-1|TRBD1|TRBV5-5|NA|15
TGTGCCAGCAGCTTGGATGGGACAGGGGACAATGAGCAGTTCTTC
CASSLDGTGDNEQFF
>TRBJ1-1|NA|TRBV27|many|11
TGTGCCAGCAGTTTGGGAGGGAAAGCTTTCTTT
CASSLGGKAFF
>TRBJ2-5|TRBD2|TRBV3-1|NA|17
TGTGCCAGCAGCCAGGGACTAGCGGGAACCCTCCAAGAGACCCAGTACTTC
CASSQGLAGTLQETQYF
>TRBJ2-5|NA|TRBV15|NA|14
TGTGCCACCAGCAGAGACAGGGATCAAGAGACCCAGTACTTC
CATSRDRDQETQYF
>TRBJ2-2|NA|TRBV5-1|few|15
TGCGCCAGCAGCTTGGATACTGGCTACACCGGGGAGCTGTTTTTT
CASSLDTGYTGELFF
>TRBJ2-5|NA|TRBV5-1|NA|14
TGCGCCAGCAGCTTCAACCAGGGTCGAGAGACCCAGTACTTC
CASSFNQGRETQYF